A selection of T cell receptor beta chains follows, all from one sample in a study of Ad26.COV2.S vaccination and SARS-CoV-2 variants. Clones were read by immunoSEQ multiplex PCR, and TCRdb kept only the in-frame ones, dropping some. The table records nearly 400,000 clones, 70% to 90% of them present only once. The sample in question was peripheral blood, obtained in a trial of Ad26.COV2.S vaccine versus placebo. The receptor set was obtained from a person between 18 and 65 years old who received the Ad26.COV2.S COVID-19 vaccine or a placebo. CDR3s include the opening cysteine and the closing phenylalanine or tryptophan. Each record gives: V gene, clone size, J gene, D gene, CDR3 DNA, CDR3 protein. D genes are given only for firm matches. Clone size is given for some rows only: seen once, a few or many times, or a class if the clone is expanded.

TRBV7-9,NA,TRBJ2-3,NA,TGTGCCAGCAGCCCCCCTAGCACAGATACGCAGTATTTT,CASSPPSTDTQYF
TRBV7-9,NA,TRBJ1-4,NA,TGTGCCAGCAGCTTAAGGGGGGCCGAGGAAAAACTGTTTTTT,CASSLRGAEEKLFF
TRBV5-5,NA,TRBJ1-4,NA,TGTGCCAGCAGCCCCGGAGGTTCGGGCGAAAAACTGTTTTTT,CASSPGGSGEKLFF
TRBV28,NA,TRBJ2-3,TRBD2,TGTGCCAGCAGTCCACGGACTAGCGGACTCACAGATACGCAGTATTTT,CASSPRTSGLTDTQYF
TRBV7-3,NA,TRBJ2-2,TRBD2,TGTGCCAGCAGCTTAAAGACTAGCGGCAACACCGGGGAGCTGTTTTTT,CASSLKTSGNTGELFF
TRBV9,NA,TRBJ2-2,NA,TGTGCCAGCAGCGTAGGGACAAGAGGGACCGGGGAGCTGTTTTTT,CASSVGTRGTGELFF
TRBV6-6,NA,TRBJ2-7,NA,TGTGCCAGCAGCCCCAGCTCCTACGAGCAGTACTTC,CASSPSSYEQYF
TRBV5-6,NA,TRBJ2-3,NA,TGTGCCAGCAGCACCCACAGGGTGTCAGATACGCAGTATTTT,CASSTHRVSDTQYF
TRBV13,NA,TRBJ2-7,NA,TGTGCCAGCAGCTTAGGGGAGCGGAGCGAGCAGTACTTC,CASSLGERSEQYF
TRBV19,NA,TRBJ2-1,TRBD2,TGTGCCAGCCGGGGACTAGCTTTGAATGAGCAGTTCTTC,CASRGLALNEQFF
TRBV6-1,NA,TRBJ1-1,NA,TGTGCCAGCAGTGAATCGGGGCTCCCCGTGGCTTTCTTT,CASSESGLPVAFF
TRBV11-2,NA,TRBJ2-5,NA,TGTGCCAGCAGCTTAGGAGGCCAGGTGGGGACCCAGTACTTC,CASSLGGQVGTQYF
TRBV5-6,NA,TRBJ2-6,TRBD2,TGTGCCAGCAGCTCCTTCGCGACTAGCGGGAACACTGGGGCCAACGTCCTGACTTTC,CASSSFATSGNTGANVLTF
TRBV5-1,NA,TRBJ2-7,NA,TGCGCCAGCAGCGAAGACGGAACCCCCTACGAGCAGTACTTC,CASSEDGTPYEQYF
TRBV27,once,TRBJ1-5,NA,TGTGCCAGCAGTTCGGGGAAAGGGCTTGGTGAGCCCCAGCATTTT,CASSSGKGLGEPQHF
TRBV6-1,NA,TRBJ2-1,NA,TGTGCCAGCAGTGACGGGGGATCCTACAATGAGCAGTTCTTC,CASSDGGSYNEQFF
TRBV5-6,NA,TRBJ1-4,TRBD1,TGTGCCAGCAGCTTCGGGACAGGGGATGAAAAACTGTTTTTT,CASSFGTGDEKLFF
TRBV21-1,NA,TRBJ2-3,NA,TGTGCCAGCAGCAAAGTGGTTAGCGGGAGGTCCGATACGCAGTATTTT,CASSKVVSGRSDTQYF
TRBV28,NA,TRBJ1-1,NA,TGTGCCAGCAGTATGCATGGGGCAGGGCCAACTGAAGCTTTCTTT,CASSMHGAGPTEAFF
TRBV7-9,once,TRBJ1-1,NA,TGTGCCAGCAGCTTAGATGGACGGCACACTGAAGCTTTCTTT,CASSLDGRHTEAFF
TRBV3-1/TRBV3-2,NA,TRBJ2-7,TRBD1,TGTGCCAGCAGCCTCATGGGACAGGGGATCGGCGAGCAGTACTTC,CASSLMGQGIGEQYF
TRBV27,NA,TRBJ1-5,TRBD1,TGTGCCAGCAGTCCTCGGGGGGCAGGGGGTAGGCAGCCCCAGCATTTT,CASSPRGAGGRQPQHF
TRBV4-3,NA,TRBJ1-2,NA,TGCGCCAGCAGCCCCGGACGCGGGGGCTTTATTGATGGCTACACCTTC,CASSPGRGGFIDGYTF
TRBV27,NA,TRBJ2-7,NA,TGTGCCAGCAGTTTAAGGGGACGGACGCTGTCCTACGAGCAGTACTTC,CASSLRGRTLSYEQYF
TRBV11-2,NA,TRBJ2-1,TRBD2,TGTGCCAGCAGCTCAAGACTAGCGGACAATGAGCAGTTCTTC,CASSSRLADNEQFF
TRBV7-2,NA,TRBJ2-1,TRBD2,TGTGCCAGCCTTCAGCAGGCTAGCGGGAGGGTGGAGCAGTTCTTC,CASLQQASGRVEQFF